Detailed here is one T cell receptor (beta chain). The antigen it binds to is not known. No much larger clone exists at a distance of one base, and base qualities are not known. The sample is drawn from a study of cytomegalovirus exposure and HLA in healthy donors (dated by TCRdb to 2016 to 2017). Regarding the research as a whole: In an earlier analysis of some 550 of the donors, about 270 Gb of sequence data and 117 million unique TCR beta sequences from 180 million or so T cells were reported. HLA typing covered class I and class II loci at four-digit resolution. The later analysis used no new phenotypic data to find candidate immune exposures, relying instead on TCR beta sequences and their occurrence across donors. Among roughly 370 genotyped donors of the cohort, an average of around 240,000 unique TCR beta nucleotide sequences were sequenced per donor, roughly 20% of them non-productive. The T cell repertoires of several hundred subjects were profiled by immunosequencing and related to cytomegalovirus serostatus. About five DR-DQ haplotypes were handled as single units for association and clustering because linkage in the cohort was strong. About 280 gigabases of sequencing data and 75 million to 85 million unique TCR sequences made up an early release that covered approximately 620 HLA-typed donors. To predict cytomegalovirus infection status, the study combined high-throughput TCR immunosequencing, statistical association of individual TCRs with disease status, and machine learning. A later analysis re-examined previously published TCR beta repertoires from several hundred donors and added high-resolution HLA genotyping to investigate patterns of TCR occurrence. Typing coverage varied by locus: roughly 620-630 donors for A, B, C, DRB1 and DQB1; roughly 520 for DQA1; some 610 for DPA1; approximately 470 for DPB1. The aim of the study was to test whether cataloging public T cell receptors could identify signatures of past pathogen exposure. All discovery cohort repertoires had been generated using a single sequencing platform. Genome-wide SNP genotypes for about three fifths of the roughly 670 donors were used in a later genetic analysis, which treated that subset as a discovery cohort. Donor age, sex, ethnicity and CMV serostatus were compiled alongside the repertoire data. Along with the roughly 700-subject first cohort, a separate validation cohort of 120 different subjects was used. In an earlier analysis of several hundred of the donors, high-throughput TCR beta sequencing was used to judge whether each TCR beta V gene segment behaved as functional or pseudogenic. Of the roughly 410 genotyped donors, 80% to 90% were placed in the genetic ancestry cluster associated with self-reported Caucasian donors.

To prepare the library, the immunoSEQ multiplex PCR assay was applied. For the multiplex PCR, a mixture combining 60 forward primers for TCR Vbeta segments and 13 reverse primers for TCR Jbeta segments was used. Amplification of the CDR3 region of rearranged TCR beta genes was performed with a multiplex PCR assay on genomic DNA. Amplified TCR beta libraries were sequenced as 87-base-pair reads on the Illumina HiSeq System. The original pipeline was this. A later analysis counted 75 million to 100 million unique TCR beta chains across the 500 to 850 repertoires, and roughly 11 million of these chains were shared by at least two donors. To remove PCR and sequencing errors, raw reads were error-corrected and collapsed into unique sequences using a nearest-neighbor algorithm that merged closely related sequences. V, D and J gene segments were assigned by aligning CDR3 sequences to IMGT reference sequences. Each retained sequence needed at least a six-nucleotide match to both a V gene segment and a J gene segment. Rearrangements were classified as productive when the CDR3 lacked stop codons and remained in frame with V and J, and all other rearrangements were classified as non-productive. CDR3 was defined by IMGT convention, running from the second conserved V-encoded cysteine to the conserved J-encoded phenylalanine. The earlier analysis of 550 to 650 of the donors excluded any sequence lacking an unambiguous match to a single V gene segment. An earlier analysis of a few hundred of the donors called V segments functional above 56.7% productive rearrangements and segregating when the between-donor standard deviation exceeded 5%. A statistical classification framework was developed to diagnose cytomegalovirus status using the catalog of TCR beta chain sequences. V and J gene assignment, in a later analysis, came from comparing TCR nucleotide sequences with IMGT/GENE-DB human TR gene sequences. In a later analysis, CDR3 sequences and most-parsimonious VDJ recombination scenarios were assigned using the TCRdist pipeline. In a later analysis, each TCR beta chain was defined by its CDR3 amino acid sequence together with its V-gene family, and reads without a unique V-gene family were excluded. To address suspected cross-contamination and a sequencing artifact, a later analysis removed roughly 580 highly shared, low-generation-probability nucleotide sequences. In a later analysis, a clonal expansion index for each public chain was calculated from normalized within-repertoire ranks of inferred template counts. Generation probabilities in a later analysis came from a VDJ recombination model fitted to out-of-frame rearrangements, and those results were checked against IGoR. Hypergeometric tests were used in a later analysis to score TCR-TCR, TCR-HLA and TCR-CMV co-occurrence, with a repertoire-size bias correction applied to the TCR pairs. A later analysis estimated false discovery rates by permuting HLA or CMV assignments 20 times. In a later analysis, co-occurring TCRs were grouped with DBSCAN, and TCRdist sequence similarity was added when clustering was performed within HLA-allele-positive subsets. Co-occurrence clustering excluded repertoires with fewer than 30,000 or more than 120,000 public chains, plus five with anomalous nucleotide sharing. TCRdb mirrors the immuneACCESS table, restricted to in-frame sequences. Some clones are absent from its copies; in checked studies, under half trace to an unresolved V gene, and the reason for the others is unknown. V, J and clone size were drawn from that table, and D and trimming were deduced from the DNA. The sample has some 83,000 clones on record, approximately 75% of them singletons. 4% to 4.5% of the sample belongs to the ten largest clones.

The germline ends are 5 bases apart after V is trimmed by 2 bases and J by 9 bases. Reading the germline V gene gives CDR1 MGHDK and CDR2 SYGVNS. The CDR3 sequence holds 11 residues, the cysteine and phenylalanine included. Only CDR3 DNA is held: 33 bases, read in frame from base 1. In total, just over 650 healthy bone marrow donors made up the cohort. At the time of sampling, all cohort members were nominally healthy, though unrecorded immune exposures were likely present. The donor was CMV seronegative and was included in the group of several hundred seronegative cohort members. Each donor provided a peripheral blood sample, and peripheral blood mononuclear cells were used for TCR beta sequencing. The Qiagen DNeasy Blood Extraction Kit was used to extract genomic DNA from the blood cell samples. Broader findings and caveats from the paper: In this cohort, only TCR beta chains were sequenced, and detectable features were limited by the absence of alpha or paired-chain data. The authors suggested that the approach could potentially be generalized to other disease states and immunological phenotypes. In a later genetic analysis, a missense DCLRE1C variant was associated with V-gene and J-gene trimming of TCR beta chains, and the association was replicated in an independent cohort. Because some donors lacked HLA typing at each locus, the association tests relied only on the typed subset. Because counts were too low, about 17 rarely observed V segments, including chromosome 9 orphons, were excluded from the earlier analysis of under 650 of the donors. The study gave a list of about 150 TCR beta chains associated with cytomegalovirus. A further reported finding was that TCR beta sequences accurately predicted the HLA-A and HLA-B alleles for most subjects in the first cohort. A later genetic analysis reported fewer N-insertions in productive TCRs among donors in an Asian-associated ancestry cluster than the roughly 700-donor mean. An earlier analysis of approximately 530 of the donors showed that most TCR beta V segments appeared in productive rearrangements either about 87% or about 30% of the time, which broadly matched IMGT annotations. Across donors, most TCR sequences were observed very rarely, whereas some public TCRs were present in many individuals. In a later analysis, HLA-associated TCR beta chains were found to be more clonally expanded and to have lower generation probabilities than equally common non-associated chains. For the cohort, immune exposure information was limited to CMV serostatus. Presence/absence analyses assumed roughly uniform sequencing depth across donors, an assumption that may not hold. Assigning TCR associations to individual alleles was difficult when HLA alleles, especially DR and DQ, strongly co-occurred. According to a later analysis, most CMV-associated TCR beta chains appeared to be HLA-restricted, and the HLA associations seemed to be driven largely by CMV exposure. In a later analysis, the rate of TCR association differed among HLA loci, with DRB1 alleles having the most associated TCRs and HLA-C alleles having the fewest. A later analysis associated 16,951 TCR beta sequences with specific HLA alleles at a false discovery rate of 0.05. Some IMGT-functional V segments, including TRBV6-2 and TRBV6-3, could not be distinguished by the 87-base-pair reads and were therefore excluded. A later analysis reported that several top co-occurrence clusters appeared linked to parvovirus B19, influenza, CMV and Epstein-Barr virus. Linkage disequilibrium might explain the correlated functional status among segregating V segments, but an unknown experimental factor could not be excluded. In vitro tests confirmed that a few of the cytomegalovirus-associated TCR beta chains recognize cytomegalovirus antigens. In both the original and validation cohorts, the classifier was reported to diagnose cytomegalovirus status with high specificity and sensitivity. The sequencing pipeline was judged likely to have produced a cluster of highly shared sequence variants as a technical artifact.

The specimen sequenced was PBMCs. The clonotype comes from a man aged 55-75 years in good health and CMV-seronegative. The chain is encoded by TRBV25-1 joined to TRBJ2-1, with the D gene too uncertain to name. The base sequence is TGTGCCAGCAGTGAACGCGGTGAGCAGTTCTTC. Its translation reads: CASSERGEQFF.